One sample yielded the 20 T cell receptor beta chains listed below, sequenced in a study of OX40 agonist ivuxolimab in advanced cancers. The method was immunoSEQ multiplex PCR; TCRdb's version includes in-frame clones alone and lacks a portion of them. This sample has over 10,000 clones; approximately 80% occur once, and the top ten carry roughly 39%. Source: CD4+ or CD8+ T cells sorted from blood, taken in a trial of the OX40 agonist ivuxolimab. These receptors originate from an adult with an advanced solid tumor such as melanoma, head and neck, liver or kidney cancer.

This chain uses TRBV21-1 with TRBJ2-7; the table names TRBD1, a call not compared with the DNA. TRBV21-1 is a pseudogene. The CDR3 consists of 15 residues. The CDR3 DNA follows: TGTGCCAGCAGCGACCGGGACAGGGGGCTCCACGAGCAGTACTTC. It codes for CASSDRDRGLHEQYF.

The chain couples TRBV6-1 to TRBJ2-7; 10 bases are shared with TRBD2. The CDR3 is made up of 15 amino acids. Trimming cost V 3 bases and J 2 bases; bases outside gene matches: 4. Germline assignment: CDR1 MNHNS and CDR2 SASEGT. In nucleotides, the CDR3 is TGTGCCAGCAGTGACCGGACTAGCGGCGCCTACGAGCAGTACTTC. This gives the protein CASSDRTSGAYEQYF.

The V gene is TRBV6-1, the J gene TRBJ2-2; D unresolved. V shed 8 bases and J shed 1 base, with 8 bases lying between them. Germline values: CDR1 MNHNS, CDR2 SASEGT. The CDR3 totals 13 residues. In DNA form, the CDR3 reads TGTGCCAGCTCAAGCGAGAACACCGGGGAGCTGTTTTTT. This gives the protein CASSSENTGELFF.

The rearrangement links TRBV27 to TRBJ1-5; D uncertain. The V end was cut by 0 bases, the J end by 7 bases, with 10 bases between. This CDR3 spans 14 amino acids. CDR1 is MNHEY and CDR2 is SMNVEV in the germline V gene (reference sequence). The CDR3 sequence: CASSLSILGQPQHF. The CDR3 DNA sequence: TGTGCCAGCAGTTTATCGATTTTGGGGCAGCCCCAGCATTTT.

This chain links TRBV5-5 with TRBJ2-7, with D possibly being TRBD2 (5 bases). V lost 4 bases and J 0 bases, leaving 8 bases between the germline ends. CDR3 length equals 13 residues. The V gene's germline CDR1 is SGHKS and CDR2 YYEKEE (reference sequence). CDR3 amino acids: CASSRTSSYEQYF. CDR3 DNA sequence: TGTGCCAGCAGCAGAACTAGCTCCTACGAGCAGTACTTC.

This clone was found a few times. V and J are TRBV30 and TRBJ1-2, with 7 bases fitting TRBD1. Trimming cost V 4 bases and J 6 bases; bases outside gene matches: 11. The CDR3 runs 14 residues. From germline, CDR1 is GTSNPN and CDR2 SVGIG (reference sequence). CDR3 protein: CAWMTGKEKDGYTF. The CDR3 DNA follows: TGTGCCTGGATGACAGGGAAAGAGAAGGATGGCTACACCTTC.

The CDR3 nucleotides are TGTGCCAGCAGCTTGGGGGTAGGGCAGGCCGAGCAGTACTTC. This translates into CASSLGVGQAEQYF. The V call is TRBV5-5, the J call TRBJ2-7; D gene uncertain. This CDR3 spans 14 amino acids. The V end lost 0 bases, the J end lost 6 bases, and 13 bases lay between the germline ends. Germline values: CDR1 SGHKS, CDR2 YYEKEE (reference sequence). Together with reference TRBV5-5 and TRBJ2-7, the CDR3 gives the full variable domain: DAGVTQSPTHLIKTRGQQVTLRCSPISGHKSVSWYQQVLGQGPQFIFQYYEKEERGRGNFPDRFSARQFPNYSSELNVNALLLGDSALYLCASSLGVGQAEQYFGPGTRLTVT.

The chain joins TRBV11-2 to TRBJ2-7; 7 bases line up with TRBD2. V dropped 0 bases and J dropped 3; count of bases not matched to a gene: 11. Looked up from germline, CDR1 is SGHAT and CDR2 is FQNNGV. The length of the CDR3 is 17 residues. DNA for the CDR3: TGTGCCAGCAGCTTAGATCGTCCCGGACTAGTCTTCTACGAGCAGTACTTC. Protein: CASSLDRPGLVFYEQYF.

J is TRBJ1-1 and V is TRBV7-9; perhaps TRBD1 as D (6 bases). This CDR3 spans 13 amino acids. The germline V and J ends were trimmed by 5 bases and 2 bases, with 9 bases remaining between them. Germline V gives CDR1 SEHNR, CDR2 FQNEAQ (reference sequence). The CDR3 coding sequence is TGTGCCAGCAGCGAAGGGGGAAACACTGAAGCTTTCTTT. Encoded protein: CASSEGGNTEAFF.

The genes are TRBV7-6 and TRBJ2-7; D is perhaps TRBD1 (5 bases). Germline CDR1 reads SGHVS; CDR2 reads FNYEAQ. The length of the CDR3 is 15 residues. Trimming removed 6 bases from V and 1 base from J, with 16 bases in between. CDR3 region: CASSSLVDSSYEQYF. For the CDR3, the DNA is TGTGCCAGCAGTTCGCTAGTTGACAGTTCCTACGAGCAGTACTTC.

J is TRBJ2-1 and V is TRBV4-1; tentatively, D is TRBD1 (5 bases). V lost 4 bases and J 5 bases, leaving 9 bases between the germline ends. The CDR3 has 13 residues. Germline assignment: CDR1 MGHRA and CDR2 YSYEKL. The CDR3 nucleotides read TGCGCCAGCAGCCGTTTAGGGGACAATGAGCAGTTCTTC. Its translation: CASSRLGDNEQFF.

V and J are TRBV28 and TRBJ1-2, with D hard to call. Trimming removed 2 bases at V and 6 bases at J, with 1 base between. Per germline, CDR1 MDHEN and CDR2 SYDVKM. CDR3 length: 10 residues. This chain's CDR3 is CASSLDGYTF. The CDR3 DNA reads as TGTGCCAGCAGTTTAGATGGCTACACCTTC.

This clone was observed a single time. This chain uses TRBV4-1 with TRBJ1-2; D may be TRBD1 (6 bases). The germline V and J ends were trimmed by 0 bases and 5 bases, with 16 bases remaining between them. This CDR3 contains 16 residues. The germline V gene has CDR1 MGHRA and CDR2 YSYEKL. The CDR3 loop reads CASSQEISDRGYGYTF. CDR3 in DNA: TGCGCCAGCAGCCAAGAAATCTCGGACAGAGGATATGGCTACACCTTC.

This chain links TRBV10-2 with TRBJ2-1, with a tentative D call TRBD1 (7 bases). V was clipped by 2 bases and J by 8 bases, with 13 bases between them. Germline CDR1 reads WSHSY; CDR2 reads SAAADI. This CDR3 is built from 14 residues. The CDR3 sequence: CASSEVEGAYEQFF. The CDR3 bases are TGCGCCAGCAGTGAGGTGGAGGGGGCCTATGAGCAGTTCTTC.

V and J are TRBV7-6 and TRBJ2-1; 8 bases agree with TRBD2. Germline V gives CDR1 SGHVS, CDR2 FNYEAQ. This CDR3 contains 17 residues. V gave up 5 bases and J gave up 2 bases; unmatched junction bases: 11. The chain's CDR3 is CASSPAGASGPYNEQFF. The CDR3 DNA follows: TGTGCCAGCAGCCCAGCAGGGGCTAGCGGGCCCTACAATGAGCAGTTCTTC. Full variable domain (missing parts from reference TRBV7-6 and TRBJ2-1): GAGVSQSPRYKVTKRGQDVALRCDPISGHVSLYWYRQALGQGPEFLTYFNYEAQQDKSGLPNDRFSAERPEGSISTLTIQRTEQRDSAMYRCASSPAGASGPYNEQFFGPGTRLTVL.

This sequence joins TRBV27 and TRBJ2-1, with TRBD2 as a possible D gene (6 bases). The V end lost 0 bases, the J end lost 4 bases, and 31 bases lay between the germline ends. Germline values: CDR1 MNHEY, CDR2 SMNVEV (reference sequence). The CDR3 spans 22 residues. CDR3 sequence reads: CASSLSPARTLQGGKAYNEQFF. The CDR3 coding sequence is TGTGCCAGCAGTTTATCCCCCGCTAGGACTTTACAAGGCGGGAAAGCTTACAATGAGCAGTTCTTC.

V is TRBV27 and J is TRBJ1-1; D is uncertain. The V gene's germline CDR1 is MNHEY and CDR2 SMNVEV (reference sequence). V lost 4 bases and J 4 bases, leaving 16 bases between the germline ends. The CDR3 runs to 15 residues. As DNA, the CDR3 is TGTGCCAGCAGTTATTCGGGTGCGCTGGGCACTGAAGCTTTCTTT. Translating gives CASSYSGALGTEAFF.

This clone was seen only a few times. V gene TRBV5-4 combines with J gene TRBJ2-1; the match to TRBD1 covers 8 bases. CDR3 size: 16 residues. Looked up from germline, CDR1 is SGHNT and CDR2 is YYREEE (reference sequence). V gave up 0 bases and J gave up 8 bases; unmatched junction bases: 10. The CDR3 loop reads CASSLDQGAARHEQFF. The CDR3 bases are TGTGCCAGCAGCTTGGACCAGGGGGCAGCGAGACATGAGCAGTTCTTC.

The chain uses TRBV4-3 and TRBJ2-3; either TRBD1 or TRBD2 may supply D (5 bases each). The ends were cut back, 4 bases at V and 4 bases at J, with 9 bases in the middle. Looked up from germline, CDR1 is LGHNA and CDR2 is YSLEER. CDR3 length equals 13 residues. The CDR3 region has the DNA TGCGCCAGCAGCCCAATGGGGGCAGATACGCAGTATTTT. Its translation: CASSPMGADTQYF.

This chain links TRBV27 with TRBJ2-1; D unresolved. The V and J ends lost 4 bases and 7 bases respectively, with 8 bases between them. The CDR3 covers 12 residues. Germline V CDR1 and CDR2: MNHEY, SMNVEV (reference sequence). The CDR3 protein is CASSSAGNEQFF. In DNA, the CDR3 is TGTGCCAGCAGTTCGGCCGGGAATGAGCAGTTCTTC.